This T cell receptor beta chain was sequenced for a study of beta chain features in type 1 diabetes. Study details: Sorted cells examined across all samples numbered around 110,000,000. Whole-study results and caveats: In the patient group, naive, central memory and Treg TCRB repertoires seemed more alike than in the healthy donor group. All four CD4+ subsets of Type 1 diabetes patients contained TCRB CDR3s that were moderately but significantly shorter. A possible short-template PCR bias applies equally to patients and controls.

The CDR3 extends over 14 amino acids. Trimming at V came to 3 bases and at J to 9 bases, leaving 7 bases not matched to a gene. Germline CDR1 and CDR2: KGHSH and LQKENI. There are a few counts of this clone. Antigen: not known. What was sequenced were expressed TCRB transcripts, since all of the isolated RNA had been reverse transcribed. The assay was immunoSEQ multiplex PCR, and TCRdb's table has in-frame clones only and misses some. Altogether over 300,000 clones are present, around 8% being singletons, with the ten largest covering approximately 0.44%. The chain has TRBV18 and TRBJ2-5; 10 bases fit TRBD1. Sequencing was carried out using central memory CD4+ T cells from blood. This receptor was obtained from a woman aged 18-35 years in good health. In DNA form, the CDR3 reads TGTGCCAGCTCACCTCAAGGACAGGGGGAGGCCCAGTACTTC. Translated, it gives CASSPQGQGEAQYF.